The 3 T cell receptor beta chains below all came from one sample that was sequenced in a study of cytomegalovirus exposure and HLA in healthy donors. The PCR used 60 Vbeta and 13 Jbeta primers. Sequenced by immunoSEQ multiplex PCR; TCRdb stores in-frame clones only, minus some. The sample gives over 70,000 clones, less than 75% of which show up once; around 2.3% is in the top ten. What was sequenced was PBMCs. Every receptor here comes from a man aged 25 to 40 in good health and CMV-seronegative.

The chain has TRBV19 and TRBJ2-3; TRBD2 might be the D (6 bases). This CDR3 region has 15 residues. The V gene lost 7 bases and the J gene lost 2 bases, with 16 bases spanning the gap. Germline CDR1 LNHDA, CDR2 SQIVND (reference sequence). The CDR3 DNA is TGTGCCAGTAAAGACGTCCCGGGGGTCACAGATACGCAGTATTTT. Its protein product is CASKDVPGVTDTQYF.

This clone is classed as medium-sized. This chain connects TRBV7-2 to TRBJ2-1; 7 bases fit TRBD2. CDR3 length equals 14 residues. From germline, CDR1 is SGHTA and CDR2 FQGNSA. J lost 10 bases, V lost 1 base, and 7 bases had no gene match. The CDR3 here is CASSLDLGGGEQFF. Here the CDR3 DNA reads TGTGCCAGCAGCTTAGACCTGGGGGGAGGGGAGCAGTTCTTC.

V and J are TRBV30 and TRBJ2-7; 7 bases agree with TRBD2. The germline CDR1 and CDR2 sequences are GTSNPN and SVGIG (reference sequence). The CDR3 spans 12 residues. Unmatched junction bases numbered 4, after V lost 2 bases and J lost 6 bases. The CDR3 sequence is CAWSLGGAEQYF. The CDR3 region has the DNA TGTGCCTGGAGTTTGGGAGGGGCCGAGCAGTACTTC.